The subject of this entry is one T cell receptor beta chain. This specimen belongs to a study of CD8+ T cells in alopecia areata. Deletions cut 5 bases from V and 3 bases from J, with 10 bases between. This CDR3 is 13 amino acids long. Germline V gene data show CDR1 as SEHNR and CDR2 as FQNEAQ (reference sequence). Treatment described: oral pan-JAK inhibitor, 5-10 mg twice daily. RNA was isolated and reverse transcribed to cDNA, the sequencing template. Repertoires were generated with immunoSEQ multiplex PCR, while TCRdb's copy carries only in-frame clones and drops some. In the table there are 120,000 or so clones, roughly 58% of which are singletons.

Sample: CD8+ T cells sorted from blood, taken at week 4, from a patient treated with tofacitinib. This receptor was taken from a human donor with alopecia areata. V is TRBV7-9 and J is TRBJ1-2; D remains unclear. CDR3 amino acids: CASSLDRYYGYTF. DNA of the CDR3: TGTGCCAGCAGCCTGGACCGGTACTATGGCTACACCTTC.